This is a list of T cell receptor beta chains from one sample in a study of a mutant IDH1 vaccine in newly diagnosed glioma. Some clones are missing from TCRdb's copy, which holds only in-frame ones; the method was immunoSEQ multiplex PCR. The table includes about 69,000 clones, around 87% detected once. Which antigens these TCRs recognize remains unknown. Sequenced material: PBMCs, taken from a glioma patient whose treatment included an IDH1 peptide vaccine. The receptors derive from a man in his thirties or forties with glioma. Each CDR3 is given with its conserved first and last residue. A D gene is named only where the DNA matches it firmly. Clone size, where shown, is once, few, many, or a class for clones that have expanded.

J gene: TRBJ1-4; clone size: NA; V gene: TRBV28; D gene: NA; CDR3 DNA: TGTGCCAGCGGTCTGAGGGGGGCCCGAGAAAAACTGTTTTTT; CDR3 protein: CASGLRGAREKLFF
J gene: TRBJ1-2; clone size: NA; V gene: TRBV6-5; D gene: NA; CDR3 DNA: TGTGCCAGCAGTAGCCCCGTGGAGTCTGGCTACACCTTC; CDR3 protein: CASSSPVESGYTF
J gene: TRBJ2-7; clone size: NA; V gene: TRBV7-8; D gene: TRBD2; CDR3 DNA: TGTGCCAGCAGCTTAGCCCTGACTAGCGGGAGAGAGGAGAACTCCTACGAGCAGTACTTC; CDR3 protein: CASSLALTSGREENSYEQYF
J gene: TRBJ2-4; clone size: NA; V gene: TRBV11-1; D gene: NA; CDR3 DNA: TGTGCCAGCAGCTTAGACAGAACCAAAAACATTCAGTACTTC; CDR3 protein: CASSLDRTKNIQYF
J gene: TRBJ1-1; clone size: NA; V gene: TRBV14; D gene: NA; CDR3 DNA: TGTGCCAGCAGCCAAGACGGGGGCGCCTCTGAAGCTTTCTTT; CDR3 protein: CASSQDGGASEAFF
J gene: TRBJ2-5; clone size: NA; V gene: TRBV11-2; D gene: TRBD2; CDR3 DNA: TGTGCCAGCAGAATAGCGGGGGCCCTGGAGACCCAGTACTTC; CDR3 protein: CASRIAGALETQYF
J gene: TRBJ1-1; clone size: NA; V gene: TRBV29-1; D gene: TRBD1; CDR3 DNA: TGCAGCGTTGAGGCGCCCGGGACAGGGGCTTTCTTT; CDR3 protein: CSVEAPGTGAFF
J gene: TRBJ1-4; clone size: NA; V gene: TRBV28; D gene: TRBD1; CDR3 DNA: TGTGCCAGCAGGCTTTCGGGACAGAGTAATGAAAAACTGTTTTTT; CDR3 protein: CASRLSGQSNEKLFF
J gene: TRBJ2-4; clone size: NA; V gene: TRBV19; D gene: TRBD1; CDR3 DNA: TGTGCCAGTAGTATCGGGACAGGGAGGGCCAAAAACATTCAGTACTTC; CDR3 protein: CASSIGTGRAKNIQYF
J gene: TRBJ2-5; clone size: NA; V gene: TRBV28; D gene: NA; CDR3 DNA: TGTGCCAGCAACCCCAGCGGTACCTCCCAAGAGACCCAGTACTTC; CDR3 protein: CASNPSGTSQETQYF
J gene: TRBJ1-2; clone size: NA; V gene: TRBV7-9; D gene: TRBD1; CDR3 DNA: TGTACTGGACAGGGGGAAGGCTATGGCTACACCTTC; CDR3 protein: CTGQGEGYGYTF
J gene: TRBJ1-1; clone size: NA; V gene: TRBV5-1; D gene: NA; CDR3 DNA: TGCGCCAGCTTCCCACTGGGGCAGGGGATGAACACTGAAGCTTTCTTT; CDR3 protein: CASFPLGQGMNTEAFF
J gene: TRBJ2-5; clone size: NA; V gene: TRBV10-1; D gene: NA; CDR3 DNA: TGCGCCAGCAGTGAGTTAAGGGGAAGAGAGACCCAGTACTTC; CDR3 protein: CASSELRGRETQYF
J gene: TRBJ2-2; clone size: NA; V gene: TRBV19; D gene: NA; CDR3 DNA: TGTGCCAGTAGTTGGGGAAACACCGGGGAGCTGTTTTTT; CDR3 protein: CASSWGNTGELFF
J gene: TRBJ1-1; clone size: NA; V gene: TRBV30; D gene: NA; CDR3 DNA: TGTGCCTGGAGCCACGGGCCCATTGCCACTGAAGCTTTCTTT; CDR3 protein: CAWSHGPIATEAFF
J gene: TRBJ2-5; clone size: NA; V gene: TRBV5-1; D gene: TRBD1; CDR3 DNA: TGCGCCAGCAGCCTGACAACAGGGGTAGAGACCCAGTACTTC; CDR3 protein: CASSLTTGVETQYF
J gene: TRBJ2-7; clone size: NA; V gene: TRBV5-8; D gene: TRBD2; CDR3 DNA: TGTGCCAGCAGCTTCTGGACTAGCGGGAGCCTCGAGCAGTACTTC; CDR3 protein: CASSFWTSGSLEQYF
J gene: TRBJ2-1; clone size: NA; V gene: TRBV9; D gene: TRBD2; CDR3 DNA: TGTGCCAGCAGCATCCGGACTAGCGGGAGCTTTGTATACAATGAGCAGTTCTTC; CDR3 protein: CASSIRTSGSFVYNEQFF
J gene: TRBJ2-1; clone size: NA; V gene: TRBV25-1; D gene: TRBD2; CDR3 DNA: TGTGCCAGCAGTTCCATCGGGACTACTATAAACAATGAGCAGTTCTTC; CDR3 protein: CASSSIGTTINNEQFF
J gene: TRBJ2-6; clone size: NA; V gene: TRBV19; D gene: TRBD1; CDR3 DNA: TGTGCCAGTACCGACAGGGGGTACGTCCTGACTTTC; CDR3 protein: CASTDRGYVLTF
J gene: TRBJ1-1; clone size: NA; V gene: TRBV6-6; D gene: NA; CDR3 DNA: TGTGCCAGCAGTTACTCGACATATCCGGAAGCTTTCTTT; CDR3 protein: CASSYSTYPEAFF
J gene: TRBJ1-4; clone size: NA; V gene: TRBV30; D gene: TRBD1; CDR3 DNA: TGTGCCTCGACCGGGACAGGTCTAGGAGAATTAGAAAAACTGTTTTTT; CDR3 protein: CASTGTGLGELEKLFF
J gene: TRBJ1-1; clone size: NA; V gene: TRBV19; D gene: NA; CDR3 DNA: TGTGCCAGTAGTATTTCCGGGGATACTGAAGCTTTCTTT; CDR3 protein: CASSISGDTEAFF
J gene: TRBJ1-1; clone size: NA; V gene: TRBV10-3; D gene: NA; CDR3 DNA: TGTGCCATCAGTGAAGGCTCATGGGGCACTGAAGCTTTCTTT; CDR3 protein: CAISEGSWGTEAFF
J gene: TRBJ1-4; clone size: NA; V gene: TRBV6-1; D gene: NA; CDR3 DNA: TGTGCCAGCAGTGACGGCGGGGGGGTACTGTTTTTT; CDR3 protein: CASSDGGGVLFF
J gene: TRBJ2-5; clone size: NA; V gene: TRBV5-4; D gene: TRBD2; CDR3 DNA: TGTGCCAGCAGCCCAGGGACTAGCGGGGGGAGAGAGACCCAGTACTTC; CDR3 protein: CASSPGTSGGRETQYF
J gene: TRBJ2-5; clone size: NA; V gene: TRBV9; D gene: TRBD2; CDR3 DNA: TGTGCCAGCAGCGTACGTATAGCGGGACCCGAACCTCAAGAGACCCAGTACTTC; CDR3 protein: CASSVRIAGPEPQETQYF
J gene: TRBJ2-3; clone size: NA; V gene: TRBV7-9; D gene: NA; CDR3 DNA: TGTGCCAGCAGCTCTACGGGGCTGAGAACGCAGTATTTT; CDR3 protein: CASSSTGLRTQYF
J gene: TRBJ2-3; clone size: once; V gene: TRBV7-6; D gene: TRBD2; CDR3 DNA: TGTGCCAGCAGCTCGCCGGGCAGCGGGGGGTTATATACGCAGTATTTT; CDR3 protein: CASSSPGSGGLYTQYF
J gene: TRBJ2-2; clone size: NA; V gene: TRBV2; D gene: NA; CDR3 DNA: TGTGCCAGCGGGGGTAGGAGCTACGCGAACACCGGGGAGCTGTTTTTT; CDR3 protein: CASGGRSYANTGELFF
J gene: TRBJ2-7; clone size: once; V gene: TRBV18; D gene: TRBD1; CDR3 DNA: TGTGCCAGCTCACAGGACAGGGATAAATACGAGCAGTACTTC; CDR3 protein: CASSQDRDKYEQYF
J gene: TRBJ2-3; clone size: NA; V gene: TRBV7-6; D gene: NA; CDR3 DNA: TGTGCCAGCAGCCCTGGCATCCGCACAGATACGCAGTATTTT; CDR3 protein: CASSPGIRTDTQYF
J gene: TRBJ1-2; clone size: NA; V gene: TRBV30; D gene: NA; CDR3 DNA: TGTGCCTGGAGCATACAAGGAGGGGGCTTC; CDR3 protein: CAWSIQGGGF
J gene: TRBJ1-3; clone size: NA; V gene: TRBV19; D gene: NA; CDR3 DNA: TGTGCCAGTAGTATGGAGATACAAAGAAACACCATATATTTT; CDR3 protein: CASSMEIQRNTIYF
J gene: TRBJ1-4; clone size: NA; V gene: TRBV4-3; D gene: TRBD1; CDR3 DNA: TGCGCCAGCAGCCCTTCAGGGGGGACAGGGAATGAAAAACTGTTTTTT; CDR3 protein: CASSPSGGTGNEKLFF
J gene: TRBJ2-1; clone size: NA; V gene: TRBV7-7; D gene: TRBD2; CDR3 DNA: TGTGCCAGCAGCTTAGATGCGGGGGTAAATGAGCAGTTCTTC; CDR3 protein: CASSLDAGVNEQFF
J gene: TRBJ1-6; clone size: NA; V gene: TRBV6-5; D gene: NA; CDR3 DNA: TGTGCCAGCAGTTCATCGGCAGGGGTGAATTCACCCCTCCACTTT; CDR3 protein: CASSSSAGVNSPLHF
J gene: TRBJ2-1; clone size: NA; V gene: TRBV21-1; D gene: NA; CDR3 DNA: TGTGCCAGCAGCAAAGTTCCCTCAGCGGATCCCTACAATGAGCAGTTCTTC; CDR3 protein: CASSKVPSADPYNEQFF
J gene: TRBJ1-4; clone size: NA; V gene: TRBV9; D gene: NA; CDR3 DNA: TGTGCCAGCAGCGTAGGAGGGTCTCATGCTAATGAAAAACTGTTTTTT; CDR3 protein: CASSVGGSHANEKLFF
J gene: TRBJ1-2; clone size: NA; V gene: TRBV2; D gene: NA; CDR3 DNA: TGTGCCAGCAGTGAAGACAGCCCAGCTAACTATGGCTACACCTTC; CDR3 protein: CASSEDSPANYGYTF
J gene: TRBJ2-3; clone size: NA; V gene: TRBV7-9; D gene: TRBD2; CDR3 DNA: TGTGCCAGCAGCTTGCATGGGGTAGCGGGGCCACCCCCGCAGTATTTT; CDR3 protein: CASSLHGVAGPPPQYF
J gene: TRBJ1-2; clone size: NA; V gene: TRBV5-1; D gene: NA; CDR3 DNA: TGCGCCAGCAGCTACTCAACAGGGTCTATCGATGGCTACACCTTC; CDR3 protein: CASSYSTGSIDGYTF
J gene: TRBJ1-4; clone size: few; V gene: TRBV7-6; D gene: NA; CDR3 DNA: TGTGCCAGCAGCACAGCCGGGACATACGCTGAAAAACTGTTTTTT; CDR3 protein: CASSTAGTYAEKLFF
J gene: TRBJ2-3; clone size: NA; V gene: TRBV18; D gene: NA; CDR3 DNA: TGTGCCAGCTCAGTGCCCTGGGGAGATACGCAGTATTTT; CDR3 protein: CASSVPWGDTQYF
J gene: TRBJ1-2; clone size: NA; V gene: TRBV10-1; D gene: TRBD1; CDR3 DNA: TGCGCCAGCAGTGATACTAGGACAGGGGATGGCTACACCTTC; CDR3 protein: CASSDTRTGDGYTF
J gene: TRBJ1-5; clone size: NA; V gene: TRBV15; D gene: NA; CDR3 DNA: TGTGCCACCAGCAGGGGGGGGAACCGAGGAAATCAGCCCCAGCATTTT; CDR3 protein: CATSRGGNRGNQPQHF
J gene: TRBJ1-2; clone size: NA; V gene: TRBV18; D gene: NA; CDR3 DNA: TGTGCCAGCTCACTTCCGGGACCTAACTATGGCTACACCTTC; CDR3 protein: CASSLPGPNYGYTF
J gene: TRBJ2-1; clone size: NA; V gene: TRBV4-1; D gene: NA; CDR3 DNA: TGCGCCAGCAGCCGAGGATGGGGTAACAATGAGCAGTTCTTC; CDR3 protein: CASSRGWGNNEQFF
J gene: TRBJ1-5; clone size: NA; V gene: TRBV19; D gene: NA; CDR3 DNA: TGTGCCAGTAGTATAGATCCCCCCAGGATTGATCAGCCCCAGCATTTT; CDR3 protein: CASSIDPPRIDQPQHF
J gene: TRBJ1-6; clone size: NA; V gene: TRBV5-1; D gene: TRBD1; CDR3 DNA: TGCGCCAGCAGCTTGGAGGGCAGGGGGACTTCACCCCTCCACTTT; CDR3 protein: CASSLEGRGTSPLHF
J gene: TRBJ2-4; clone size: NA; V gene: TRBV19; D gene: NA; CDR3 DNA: TGTGCCAGTAGTGTTACAGGAGCCAAAAACATTCAGTACTTC; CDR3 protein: CASSVTGAKNIQYF